This entry lists 10 T cell receptor beta chains sequenced from one sample in a study of radiation and T cells in renal cell carcinoma. Assay used: immunoSEQ multiplex PCR; TCRdb lists only in-frame clones, some missing. The profile shows fewer than 25,000 clones, nearly 55% of them singletons. Stated treatment: treatment-naive control, cytoreductive nephrectomy. The source material was tumor tissue, sampled from a patient whose treatment was nephrectomy without radiotherapy. Receptor source: a human donor with renal cell carcinoma.

V gene TRBV7-2 combines with J gene TRBJ1-6; D unresolved. The CDR3 extends over 13 amino acids. Germline CDR1 and CDR2: SGHTA and FQGNSA. Trimming pared 5 bases from V and 9 bases from J, leaving 11 bases between. CDR3 amino acids: CASSIGGFSPLHF. CDR3 in DNA: TGTGCCAGCAGCATAGGCGGGTTTTCACCCCTCCACTTT. The full variable domain, completed using reference TRBV7-2 and TRBJ1-6, is GAGVSQSPSNKVTEKGKDVELRCDPISGHTALYWYRQSLGQGLEFLIYFQGNSAPDKSGLPSDRFSAERTGGSVSTLTIQRTQQEDSAVYLCASSIGGFSPLHFGNGTRLTVT.

The V call is TRBV5-6, the J call TRBJ1-1; D remains ambiguous. The CDR3 runs to 12 residues. Germline assignment: CDR1 SGHDT and CDR2 YYEEEE. Trimming removed 0 bases from V and 8 bases from J, with 8 bases in between. The CDR3 bases are TGTGCCAGCAGCTTGGTGGGGTGGGAAGCTTTCTTT. Translated: CASSLVGWEAFF.

The chain uses TRBV6-6 and TRBJ2-7, with a weak D call TRBD2 (7 bases). CDR1 and CDR2 from the germline V gene are MNHNY and SVGAGI (reference sequence). Trimming stripped 7 bases from V and 5 bases from J, with 15 bases between. The CDR3 has 13 residues. CDR3 nucleotides: TGTGCCAGCAATGACCGGGGGGCGAACGAGCAGTACTTC. Translated: CASNDRGANEQYF.

V gene TRBV9 combines with J gene TRBJ2-3; 9 bases match TRBD2. The trim removed 4 bases at V and 0 bases at J, leaving 12 bases unmatched. The length of the CDR3 is 18 residues. Germline V gene sequence: CDR1 SGDLS, CDR2 YYNGEE. For the CDR3, the DNA is TGTGCCAGCAGCCCCCGGGTAGCGGGGGCTACTAGCACAGATACGCAGTATTTT. Its translation is CASSPRVAGATSTDTQYF.

Comment on this clone: The sample has other DNA sequences that encode this CDR3 too. V gene TRBV7-2 combines with J gene TRBJ2-6; weak D call: TRBD1 (5 bases). The V gene lost 5 bases and the J gene lost 0 bases, with 8 bases spanning the gap. CDR1 and CDR2 from the germline V gene are SGHTA and FQGNSA. This CDR3 contains 15 residues. The CDR3 spells CASSRDSSGANVLTF. Written as DNA, the CDR3 is TGTGCCAGCAGCAGAGACAGCTCTGGGGCCAACGTCCTGACTTTC.

V gene TRBV4-2 combines with J gene TRBJ1-1, with D hard to call. Trimming shortened V by 0 bases and J by 4 bases, and 6 bases separated the two germline ends. The CDR3 has 13 amino acids. Germline V gene lookup returns CDR1 LGHNA and CDR2 YNFKEQ. The CDR3 loop reads CASSQDMSTEAFF. CDR3 nucleotide sequence: TGTGCCAGCAGCCAAGATATGAGCACTGAAGCTTTCTTT.

The chain couples TRBV6-6 to TRBJ1-6, with D hard to call. This CDR3 contains 14 residues. In germline, CDR1 is MNHNY, CDR2 SVGAGI (reference sequence). V lost 2 bases, J lost 6 bases, and 8 bases lay in between. The CDR3 DNA reads TGTGCCAGCAGTTACGAGGGCTCTAATTCACCCCTCCACTTT. As protein: CASSYEGSNSPLHF.

J is TRBJ2-1 and V is TRBV5-5, with 10 bases aligning to TRBD2. The CDR3 has 15 amino acids. Germline CDR1 SGHKS, CDR2 YYEKEE (reference sequence). V lost 3 bases and J lost 10; bases outside the gene matches: 10. CDR3 sequence: CASSSSGGLQWEQFF. CDR3 nucleotides: TGTGCCAGCAGCTCTAGCGGGGGCTTACAATGGGAGCAGTTCTTC. Supplemented by reference TRBV5-5 and TRBJ2-1, the full variable domain reads DAGVTQSPTHLIKTRGQQVTLRCSPISGHKSVSWYQQVLGQGPQFIFQYYEKEERGRGNFPDRFSARQFPNYSSELNVNALLLGDSALYLCASSSSGGLQWEQFFGPGTRLTVL.

This chain links TRBV2 with TRBJ1-5, with D tentatively TRBD1 (6 bases). From germline, CDR1 is SNHLY and CDR2 FYNNEI. The CDR3 covers 16 residues. The V end lost 5 bases, the J end lost 0 bases, and 14 bases lay between the germline ends. DNA for the CDR3: TGTGCCAGCAGTCAAGAGACAGGTTATAGCAATCAGCCCCAGCATTTT. It encodes CASSQETGYSNQPQHF.

This clone was observed a single time. The J gene is TRBJ2-5, the V gene TRBV25-1; D remains ambiguous. Per germline, CDR1 MGHDK and CDR2 SYGVNS. The CDR3 contains 14 residues. V was trimmed by 0 bases and J by 5 bases, leaving 10 bases between them. The CDR3 sequence is CASSEYIGVETQYF. In nucleotides, the CDR3 is TGTGCCAGCAGTGAATATATAGGTGTTGAGACCCAGTACTTC.